The present T cell receptor (beta chain) was sequenced within a study of early T cells in non-severe SARS-CoV-2 infection. Study-level information: The authors sequenced bulk RNA from unsorted whole blood, leaving chains unpaired.

Findings and caveats of the study: Sequences matched to VDJdb favored anti-spike CD8 responses, while private and CD4 specificities were missed.

V was pared by 2 bases and J by 4 bases, with 17 bases between. Germline V lookup: CDR1 KGHSH, CDR2 LQKENI. The length of the CDR3 is 17 residues. Unique molecular identifiers were added to individual cDNA molecules. One entry per CDR3 protein, called by TCRdb with MiXCR from the 5' RACE reads. The sample lists 80,000 to 95,000 distinct CDR3 sequences; about 15% were seen once. About this clonotype itself: Its antigen remains unidentified.

The chain couples TRBV18 to TRBJ2-2, with D perhaps TRBD2 (6 bases). Sequencing was performed on whole blood. The source is an adult who was a healthcare worker with PCR-confirmed SARS-CoV-2 infection or an uninfected control (not recorded which). The CDR3 loop is CASSPSQLAITTGELFF. Here the CDR3 DNA reads TGTGCCAGCTCACCAAGCCAACTAGCCATTACCACCGGGGAGCTGTTTTTT. The whole variable domain, filled in from reference TRBV18 and TRBJ2-2, reads NAGVMQNPRHLVRRRGQEARLRCSPMKGHSHVYWYRQLPEEGLKFMVYLQKENIIDESGMPKERFSAEFPKEGPSILRIQQVVRGDSAAYFCASSPSQLAITTGELFFGEGSRLTVL.